This T cell receptor beta chain was found in a study of blood T cell repertoires in COVID-19. The wider study: The United States, Italy and Spain were the sources of the acute and convalescent COVID-19 samples. PBMCs, B-cell-depleted T cells, or T cells provided the cDNA or gDNA that made up the material.

Source study methods: Quantification of nucleated cells was approximated via reference gene primer amplification. Libraries were prepared by immunoSEQ multiplex PCR; TCRdb keeps only in-frame clonotypes and omits some of them. The V and J calls and clone size were taken over from that table, and D and trimming were inferred from the DNA. This table has about 180,000 clones, roughly nine tenths appearing once. The CDR3 is 13 residues long. Trimming took 3 bases from V and 2 from J, leaving 7 bases between them. The germline V gene encodes CDR1 MNHEY and CDR2 SMNVEV (reference sequence). The chain joins TRBV27 to TRBJ2-5; D uncertain. Sequencing input: peripheral blood. The sequence was collected from a woman aged 30 to 39 with active or convalescent COVID-19. The CDR3 DNA sequence: TGTGCCAGCAGTTTCAACTTGCAAGAGACCCAGTACTTC. Protein product: CASSFNLQETQYF.